Only a few counts were recorded for the clone carrying this T cell receptor beta chain. Generated by immunoSEQ multiplex PCR, the TCRdb table keeps only in-frame clones and is missing some. The sample holds approximately 300,000 clones, around 83% seen once. The data stem from a study of blood T cell repertoires in COVID-19. The CDR3 covers 15 residues. Germline CDR1 reads SNHLY; CDR2 reads FYNNEI. V was pared by 0 bases and J by 7 bases, with 15 bases between. Sequenced: peripheral blood. This rearrangement joins TRBV2 to TRBJ2-5; D perhaps matches TRBD1 (5 bases). The clonotype was recovered from a woman aged 50 to 60 with acute or convalescent COVID-19. The CDR3 is CASSEAGSPGLTQYF. In DNA, the CDR3 is TGTGCCAGCAGTGAAGCGGGCTCCCCAGGGTTGACCCAGTACTTC.